Presented here are 7 T cell receptor beta chains from one specimen sequenced in a study of OX40 agonist ivuxolimab in advanced cancers. The protocol was immunoSEQ multiplex PCR, while the TCRdb copy is restricted to in-frame clones and leaves out a portion. Of 33,000 or so clones in the sample, 80% to 90% are singletons; the top ten hold under 30%. The sequencing used CD4+ or CD8+ T cells sorted from blood, collected in a trial of the OX40 agonist ivuxolimab. The receptor source for this set is an adult with an advanced solid tumor such as melanoma, head and neck, liver or kidney cancer.

The rearrangement uses TRBV10-3 and TRBJ1-2, with 8 bases fitting TRBD1. CDR1 ENHRY and CDR2 SYGVKD come from the germline V gene. The CDR3 runs 14 residues. V lost 3 bases to trimming and J lost 6 bases; unmatched junction nucleotides: 6. The CDR3 nucleotides read TGTGCCATCAGTGATACAGGGGGAAAAGATGGCTACACCTTC. Protein product: CAISDTGGKDGYTF.

V and J are TRBV5-1 and TRBJ2-5; no reliable D call. Germline V lookup: CDR1 SGHRS, CDR2 YFSETQ. CDR3 length: 14 amino acids. Trimming left V 8 bases short and J 1 base short, with 15 bases between. CDR3 sequence reads: CASSILPSQETQYF. The CDR3 DNA reads as TGCGCCAGTAGTATCCTTCCCAGCCAAGAGACCCAGTACTTC.

This sequence joins TRBV6-6 and TRBJ2-5; D is unresolved. The CDR3 sequence is 11 residues long. Trimming took 8 bases from V and 2 from J, leaving 6 bases between them. CDR1 is MNHNY and CDR2 is SVGAGI in the germline V gene (reference sequence). The CDR3 DNA reads as TGTGCCAGCGCCTTACAAGAGACCCAGTACTTC. Its protein is CASALQETQYF.

The genes are TRBV5-6 and TRBJ2-4, with D possibly called TRBD1 or TRBD2 (6 bases each). Germline assignment: CDR1 SGHDT and CDR2 YYEEEE. V gave up 2 bases and J gave up 0 bases, with 12 bases separating them. The CDR3 consists of 16 residues. The CDR3 nucleotides are TGTGCCAGCAGCTTAGGGGGGAGTCCAGCCAAAAACATTCAGTACTTC. Translation: CASSLGGSPAKNIQYF.

The rearrangement uses TRBV15 and TRBJ2-5; TRBD2 matches at 7 bases. CDR1 LNHNV and CDR2 YYDKDF come from the germline V gene (reference sequence). The V and J ends lost 0 bases and 5 bases, in that order; junction bases with no gene match: 9. This CDR3 has 16 amino acids. The CDR3 bases are TGTGCCACCAGCAGAGATGTTGTGCAGGGAGGGGAGACCCAGTACTTC. It encodes CATSRDVVQGGETQYF.

The rearrangement uses TRBV19 and TRBJ1-1; D not certain. The V end lost 1 base, the J end lost 5 bases, and 8 bases lay between the germline ends. In germline, CDR1 is LNHDA, CDR2 SQIVND (reference sequence). CDR3 length: 13 amino acids. DNA for the CDR3: TGTGCCAGTAGTATAGCAAGTAAGACTGAAGCTTTCTTT. It specifies CASSIASKTEAFF.

The chain links TRBV19 to TRBJ1-1; no clear D. V was clipped by 5 bases and J by 0 bases, with 7 bases between them. The germline gives CDR1 LNHDA, CDR2 SQIVND (reference sequence). This CDR3 region has 13 residues. CDR3 DNA: TGTGCCAGTAGTCCAACTATGAACACTGAAGCTTTCTTT. Protein product: CASSPTMNTEAFF.